Listed below are T cell receptor beta chains from one sample, sequenced in a study of T-cell memory formation after mild COVID-19. TCRdb redid the calling of the 5' RACE reads with MiXCR, one entry per CDR3 protein. Of about 110,000 distinct CDR3 sequences in the sample, about an eighth are singletons; the top ten hold around two fifths. Sequenced material: PBMCs or a T cell subset sorted from them (not recorded which). The origin of the receptors is a young man who had mild COVID-19 (a few samples of this study predate the infection). Cell type and time point are not known. CDR3s include the opening cysteine and the closing phenylalanine or tryptophan. The D gene is left open where the match is weak. The size entry is marked missing in some rows and otherwise reads once, few, many or a size class.

length,V,J,D,size,DNA,CDR3
13,TRBV19,TRBJ1-2,NA,NA,TGTGCCAGTAGCATCCAGGGTAACTATGGCTACACCTTC,CASSIQGNYGYTF
15,TRBV7-9,TRBJ2-3,NA,few,TGTGCCAGCAGCTTACTTGGGGCAGGCACAGATACGCAGTATTTT,CASSLLGAGTDTQYF
22,TRBV6-2/TRBV6-3,TRBJ2-1,TRBD2,NA,TGTGCCAGCAGTTACTCTAGGCTGATAGCGGGGGGAGTGTTAGGATCCTACAATGAGCAGTTCTTC,CASSYSRLIAGGVLGSYNEQFF
16,TRBV24-1,TRBJ2-2,NA,few,TGTGCCACCATCCCCTTCTCAGGGCGGAGCACCGGGGAGCTGTTTTTT,CATIPFSGRSTGELFF
12,TRBV5-4,TRBJ1-1,NA,many,TGTGCCAGCAGTTGGGGGAACACTGAAGCTTTCTTT,CASSWGNTEAFF
15,TRBV27,TRBJ1-1,TRBD1,NA,TGTGCCAGCACCAAATTCGGACAGGGTGGTACTGAAGCTTTCTTT,CASTKFGQGGTEAFF
16,TRBV4-3,TRBJ2-2,TRBD1,few,TGCGCCAGCAGCCAAGATAGAACAGGGGACACCGGGGAGCTGTTTTTT,CASSQDRTGDTGELFF
12,TRBV30,TRBJ2-7,NA,NA,TGTGCCTGGGAATGGGGGTCCTACGAGCAGTACTTC,CAWEWGSYEQYF
16,TRBV6-2/TRBV6-3,TRBJ2-7,NA,NA,TGTGCCAGCAGCCCACTAGGGACCCGAAATTCCTACGAGCAGTACTTC,CASSPLGTRNSYEQYF
22,TRBV7-9,TRBJ1-3,TRBD1,NA,TGTGCCAGCAGCTTAGCGGGATCGTGGGCCGGACAGGCCGGAAAGGGTGGAAACACCATATATTTT,CASSLAGSWAGQAGKGGNTIYF
15,TRBV11-3,TRBJ2-3,NA,NA,TGTGCCAGCAGCTCCCGGGACGGCCATACAGATACGCAGTATTTT,CASSSRDGHTDTQYF
13,TRBV12-3/TRBV12-4,TRBJ2-5,NA,NA,TGTGCCAGCGGGACGGGGGAAGAAGAGACCCAGTACTTC,CASGTGEEETQYF
16,TRBV25-1,TRBJ1-1,NA,few,TGTGCCAGCAGTGAATCAAACACCTTGCCGATCGCTGAAGCTTTCTTT,CASSESNTLPIAEAFF
14,TRBV4-1,TRBJ2-7,NA,few,TGCGCCAGCAGCCAAGGACAGGATTCCTACGAGCAGTACTTC,CASSQGQDSYEQYF
17,TRBV6-2/TRBV6-3,TRBJ2-2,TRBD2,once,TGTGCCAGCAGCTATGCCCTAGCGGGGGGGCCCACCGGGGAGCTGTTTTTT,CASSYALAGGPTGELFF
15,TRBV3-1,TRBJ1-1,TRBD1,NA,TGTGCCAGCAGCCAGACCTGGACAGGGGAGACTGAAGCTTTCTTT,CASSQTWTGETEAFF
15,TRBV9,TRBJ2-4,TRBD2,NA,TGTGCCAGCAGCTCAGGCGGGGGGGCCTTGAACATTCAGTACTTC,CASSSGGGALNIQYF
13,TRBV19,TRBJ1-2,NA,few,TGTGCCAGTAGTATACTTCAGAACTATGGCTACACCTTC,CASSILQNYGYTF
14,TRBV21-1,TRBJ2-5,NA,NA,TGTGCCAGCAGCCCTCGCGGGGGGGAGGAGACCCAGTACTTC,CASSPRGGEETQYF
12,TRBV9,TRBJ2-1,NA,NA,TGTGCCAGCAGCACACTAGTCAATGAGCAGTTCTTC,CASSTLVNEQFF
15,TRBV25-1,TRBJ1-3,NA,NA,TGTGCCAGCACCCCCCCAGGTCCCTCTGGAAACACCATATATTTT,CASTPPGPSGNTIYF
16,TRBV7-9,TRBJ2-3,NA,NA,TGTGCCAGCAGCTTCCGGGCCGCCTTACTCACAGATACGCAGTATTTT,CASSFRAALLTDTQYF
14,TRBV27,TRBJ1-2,TRBD1,few,TGTGCCAGCAGTTTAGTACAGGGGGGCAATGGCTACACCTTC,CASSLVQGGNGYTF
14,TRBV7-9,TRBJ1-5,NA,few,TGTGCCAGCAGCCCCGTCGGGGGGAATCAGCCCCAGCATTTT,CASSPVGGNQPQHF
15,TRBV2,TRBJ2-1,TRBD1,NA,TGTGCCAGCAGTACCGGACAGGGGGCTTACAATGAGCAGTTCTTC,CASSTGQGAYNEQFF
18,TRBV20-1,TRBJ2-7,NA,few,TGCAGTGCTCTCGCGACCCGGACTACCCGGATCATAACCTACGAGCAGTACTTC,CSALATRTTRIITYEQYF
13,TRBV29-1,TRBJ2-2,NA,NA,TGCAGCGTTCGAGGGGGTGACACCGGGGAGCTGTTTTTT,CSVRGGDTGELFF
21,TRBV7-9,TRBJ2-7,TRBD2,few,TGTGCCAGCAGCTTAAGCGGGGTGGACACTAGCGGGGGGCTTCACTCCTACGAGCAGTACTTC,CASSLSGVDTSGGLHSYEQYF
13,TRBV15,TRBJ1-2,TRBD1,NA,TGTGCCACCACCGGGGACCTACAGGGGGGCTACACCTTC,CATTGDLQGGYTF
11,TRBV12-3/TRBV12-4,TRBJ2-5,NA,NA,TGTGCCAGCAGTACTGGGTTTGCCCGGTACTTC,CASSTGFARYF
16,TRBV5-1,TRBJ2-7,NA,NA,TGCGCCAGCAGCAGTTATACAGGGACTACCTCCTACGAGCAGTACTTC,CASSSYTGTTSYEQYF
13,TRBV4-2,TRBJ1-2,NA,NA,TGTGCCAGCAGCCAAGAGATTGGTCAGGGCTACACCTTC,CASSQEIGQGYTF
12,TRBV12-3/TRBV12-4,TRBJ2-5,NA,NA,TGTGCCAGCAGCCGGGACCAAGAGACCCAGTACTTC,CASSRDQETQYF
12,TRBV29-1,TRBJ1-1,NA,NA,TGCAGCGTTCATGACGGGAACACTGAAGCTTTCTTT,CSVHDGNTEAFF
14,TRBV5-1,TRBJ2-1,NA,NA,TGCGCCAGCAGCTTGGACCGGGGTGGGAGTGAGCAGTTCTTC,CASSLDRGGSEQFF
17,TRBV4-1,TRBJ2-7,TRBD1,many,TGCGCCAGCAGCGCGGAGTTCGACAGGGGAGCTGCCTACGAGCAGTACTTC,CASSAEFDRGAAYEQYF
14,TRBV5-1,TRBJ1-1,NA,NA,TGCGCCAGCAGCTTGGGCCCGGGGGCGACTGAAGCTTTCTTT,CASSLGPGATEAFF
14,TRBV7-9,TRBJ1-2,TRBD1,few,TGTGCCAGCAGCCTAGGGGGCAGAAACTATGGCTACACCTTC,CASSLGGRNYGYTF
16,TRBV6-5,TRBJ2-3,NA,few,TGTGCCAGCAGTTACACGACAGCTGGGGGCACAGATACGCAGTATTTT,CASSYTTAGGTDTQYF
14,TRBV4-3,TRBJ2-7,NA,NA,TGCGCCAGCAGCCAAGATGAAGTCTCCTACGAGCAGTACTTC,CASSQDEVSYEQYF
14,TRBV13,TRBJ2-1,NA,few,TGTGCCAGCAGCTTAGTGGGGCCCTACAATGAGCAGTTCTTC,CASSLVGPYNEQFF
15,TRBV5-1,TRBJ1-1,NA,few,TGCGCCAGCAGCCAAACAGGTTTTGTCTCTCATGAAGCTTTCTTT,CASSQTGFVSHEAFF
12,TRBV4-3,TRBJ2-7,NA,few,TGCGCCAGCAGCCAAGATTGGGGGGAGCAGTACTTC,CASSQDWGEQYF
14,TRBV19,TRBJ1-5,NA,once,TGTGCCAGTAGTACCCCGTATAGCAATCAGCCCCAGCATTTT,CASSTPYSNQPQHF
14,TRBV27,TRBJ1-1,NA,few,TGTGCCAGCAGTTCCACACGACGGGGCACTGAAGCTTTCTTT,CASSSTRRGTEAFF
13,TRBV7-9,TRBJ1-1,NA,NA,TGTGCCAGCAGCTTAGTGGCAGGGCCTGAAGCTTTCTTT,CASSLVAGPEAFF
15,TRBV7-6,TRBJ2-5,NA,many,TGTGCCAGCATCTCGATGGGGTCCCTGGGAGAGACCCAGTACTTC,CASISMGSLGETQYF
13,TRBV10-2,TRBJ1-1,NA,NA,TGCGCCAGCAGTGAGTCGACAGGTAGTGAAGCTTTCTTT,CASSESTGSEAFF
15,TRBV5-1,TRBJ1-6,TRBD1,many,TGCGCCAGCAGCTTGACCGGGACAGGGGATTCACCCCTCCACTTT,CASSLTGTGDSPLHF
10,TRBV2,TRBJ1-1,NA,few,TGTGCCAGCGAGAACACTGAAGCTTTCTTT,CASENTEAFF
15,TRBV29-1,TRBJ2-1,TRBD2,many,TGCAGCGTTGTAAATCGGGGGGGCTCCTACAATGAGCAGTTCTTC,CSVVNRGGSYNEQFF
17,TRBV5-1,TRBJ1-1,TRBD1,few,TGCGCCAGCAGCCCGGGACAGGGGGCATCGGTGAACACTGAAGCTTTCTTT,CASSPGQGASVNTEAFF
14,TRBV10-2,TRBJ2-7,TRBD2,few,TGCGCCAGCAGTGAGGGACTAGTCACGTACGAGCAGTACTTC,CASSEGLVTYEQYF
15,TRBV7-9,TRBJ2-3,NA,NA,TGTGCCAGCAGCCCTCCCCTTAGGGGCACAGATACGCAGTATTTT,CASSPPLRGTDTQYF
14,TRBV6-5,TRBJ1-5,NA,NA,TGTGCCAGCAGGGCCGGACTGTCCCGACAGCCCCAGCATTTT,CASRAGLSRQPQHF